This T cell receptor (beta chain) was identified during a study of shared clonotypes between healthy human individuals. About the research overall: Plates per donor: three CD4 naive, three CD4 memory, two CD8 naive, one CD8 memory.

Terminally differentiated effector memory CD45RA+ cells were excluded from the naive CD8 cells, which were CD45RO-negative and positively selected for CCR7. CDR3 length equals 16 residues. With 4 bases removed from V and 5 bases from J, the gap between germline ends came to 18 bases. In germline, CDR1 is SGHDN, CDR2 FVKESK. It was at deep level that the assay was run. Splitting of each subset's genomic DNA was done evenly across several immunoSEQ plates. The table came from immunoSEQ multiplex PCR; TCRdb's copy has only in-frame clones and leaves some out. The sample lists nearly 600,000 clones, 95% occurring once. In this sample, this clone turned up a few times.

The source material was naive CD8+ T cells sorted from blood. This clonotype was sampled from a young woman in good health. The chain employs TRBV14 and TRBJ2-1; D may match TRBD1 or TRBD2 (5 bases each). The CDR3 bases are TGTGCCAGCAGCCCTAGGGGAGTACCTGCCAACAATGAGCAGTTCTTC. Its protein product is CASSPRGVPANNEQFF.